One sample yielded the 24 T cell receptor beta chains listed below, sequenced in a study of cytomegalovirus exposure and HLA in healthy donors. The PCR was carried out with 60 Vbeta primers and 13 Jbeta primers. Repertoires were generated with immunoSEQ multiplex PCR, while TCRdb's copy carries only in-frame clones and drops some. This table holds around 70,000 clones, around four fifths found once. Sequencing was carried out using PBMCs. The receptors stem from a human donor in good health.

The CDR3 sequence: CASSSGTGRKLFF. CDR3 nucleotides: TGTGCCAGCAGCTCCGGGACAGGGCGAAAACTGTTTTTT. The gene calls are TRBV5-4 and TRBJ1-4; 9 positions match TRBD1. Germline CDR1 SGHNT, CDR2 YYREEE (reference sequence). The CDR3 runs 13 residues. J gave up 10 bases and V 3 bases, and 4 bases lay outside the gene matches.

Here the CDR3 DNA reads TGCGCCAGCAGTCATTCGGGGGCGAACACCGGGGAGCTGTTTTTT. This encodes CASSHSGANTGELFF. The gene calls are TRBV23-1 and TRBJ2-2; D may be TRBD2 (6 bases). TRBV23-1 is marked as an open reading frame, function uncertain. Trimming took 3 bases from V and 0 from J, leaving 8 bases between them. The CDR3 runs 15 residues.

The genes are TRBV2 and TRBJ1-5; no clear D. The CDR3 consists of 15 residues. V was pared by 5 bases and J by 6 bases, with 17 bases between. Germline loops: CDR1 SNHLY, CDR2 FYNNEI. Written as DNA, the CDR3 is TGTGCCAGCAGTCCGCCCAATACTGAGGGTCAGCCCCAGCATTTT. Translating it yields CASSPPNTEGQPQHF. The full variable domain, its missing parts supplied by reference TRBV2 and TRBJ1-5, is EPEVTQTPSHQVTQMGQEVILRCVPISNHLYFYWYRQILGQKVEFLVSFYNNEISEKSEIFDDQFSVERPDGSNFTLKIRSTKLEDSAMYFCASSPPNTEGQPQHFGDGTRLSIL.

This chain links TRBV28 with TRBJ2-3, with a tentative D call TRBD2 (6 bases). V dropped 3 bases and J dropped 8 bases, with 18 bases sitting between them. Germline V gives CDR1 MDHEN, CDR2 SYDVKM. CDR3 length: 15 amino acids. Here the CDR3 DNA reads TGTGCCAGCAGTTTTAGTCTTGAGCCAGCGGGTACGCAGTATTTT. The encoded protein is CASSFSLEPAGTQYF.

The chain couples TRBV5-1 to TRBJ2-1; the match to TRBD1 covers 9 bases. From germline, CDR1 is SGHRS and CDR2 YFSETQ. This CDR3 is built from 14 residues. The junction had 3 bases not matched to a gene; V was cut back by 4 bases and J by 4 bases. The CDR3 is CASSHDRGYNEQFF. CDR3 sequence (DNA): TGCGCCAGCAGCCACGACAGGGGGTACAATGAGCAGTTCTTC. The whole variable domain, filled in from reference TRBV5-1 and TRBJ2-1, reads KAGVTQTPRYLIKTRGQQVTLSCSPISGHRSVSWYQQTPGQGLQFLFEYFSETQRNKGNFPGRFSGRQFSNSRSEMNVSTLELGDSALYLCASSHDRGYNEQFFGPGTRLTVL.

The rearrangement links TRBV30 to TRBJ1-6; D perhaps matches TRBD1 (6 bases). Trimming removed 5 bases at V and 9 bases at J, with 14 bases between. CDR1 and CDR2 (germline): GTSNPN, SVGIG (reference sequence). The CDR3 runs to 13 residues. The CDR3 reads CAWVQGQASPLHF. In nucleotides, the CDR3 is TGTGCCTGGGTTCAGGGGCAGGCTTCACCCCTCCACTTT.

The chain joins TRBV7-2 to TRBJ2-7; tentative D call: TRBD1 (6 bases). CDR3 length: 14 amino acids. Per the germline V gene, CDR1 is SGHTA and CDR2 is FQGNSA. V shed 6 bases and J shed 2 bases, with 14 bases lying between them. CDR3 region: CASSTTGDTYEQYF. The CDR3 DNA is TGTGCCAGCAGTACGACAGGAGATACCTACGAGCAGTACTTC.

The J gene is TRBJ2-2, the V gene TRBV2, with TRBD2 matching 8 bases. The germline gives CDR1 SNHLY, CDR2 FYNNEI. This CDR3 is built from 15 residues. J lost 2 bases, V lost 4 bases, and 3 bases had no gene match. The CDR3 DNA sequence: TGTGCCAGCAGTGCAAGCGGGGGCAACACCGGGGAGCTGTTTTTT. Translation gives CASSASGGNTGELFF.

Here the CDR3 DNA reads TGTGCCAGTAGGAGCGACAGGTGGGGTCTGGAGCAGTACTTC. It encodes CASRSDRWGLEQYF. The V call is TRBV19, the J call TRBJ2-7; a weak D match, TRBD1 (6 bases). V was shortened by 6 bases and J by 7 bases, with 19 bases between the two germline ends. The length of the CDR3 is 14 residues. Per germline, CDR1 LNHDA and CDR2 SQIVND (reference sequence).

DNA for the CDR3: TGTGCCAGCAGCTTCCCGGGACTAGCGGGGAGCACAGATACGCAGTATTTT. Amino acid sequence: CASSFPGLAGSTDTQYF. The chain carries TRBV5-8 and TRBJ2-3; 13 bases fit TRBD2. The CDR3 runs to 17 residues. The ends lost 2 bases at V and 0 bases at J; junction bases unmatched: 3. Germline values: CDR1 SGHTS, CDR2 YDEGEE.

CDR3 region: CASSIRGNEAFF. The CDR3 nucleotides read TGTGCCAGTAGTATTCGAGGGAATGAAGCTTTCTTT. The chain couples TRBV19 to TRBJ1-1; no clear D. The ends were cut back, 3 bases at V and 7 bases at J, with 9 bases in the middle. In germline, CDR1 is LNHDA, CDR2 SQIVND (reference sequence). This CDR3 has 12 residues.

This rearrangement joins TRBV7-2 to TRBJ2-5; 9 bases agree with TRBD1. The CDR3 runs to 16 residues. V trimming: 5 bases; J trimming: 4 bases; junction bases outside the gene matches: 11. Germline-derived CDR1 and CDR2 are SGHTA and FQGNSA. The CDR3 DNA sequence: TGTGCCAGCAGCCTCTTTGGACAGGGGAGTGGAGAGACCCAGTACTTC. It codes for CASSLFGQGSGETQYF.

The chain combines TRBV19 with TRBJ1-2; D unresolved. Per the germline V gene, CDR1 is LNHDA and CDR2 is SQIVND (reference sequence). V lost 6 bases to trimming and J lost 4 bases, with 18 bases between them. The CDR3 is made up of 15 amino acids. Here the CDR3 DNA reads TGTGCCAGTAGCCCAGACATGTTTCCAATCTATGGCTACACCTTC. It translates to CASSPDMFPIYGYTF.

V is TRBV5-1 and J is TRBJ1-5, with a tentative D call TRBD1 (5 bases). CDR3 size: 15 residues. V gave up 2 bases and J gave up 2 bases, with 11 bases separating them. CDR1 SGHRS and CDR2 YFSETQ come from the germline V gene. CDR3 sequence: CASSFGGNGNQPQHF. The CDR3 nucleotides read TGCGCCAGCAGCTTCGGGGGAAACGGCAATCAGCCCCAGCATTTT. The full variable domain, rest sourced from reference TRBV5-1 and TRBJ1-5, is KAGVTQTPRYLIKTRGQQVTLSCSPISGHRSVSWYQQTPGQGLQFLFEYFSETQRNKGNFPGRFSGRQFSNSRSEMNVSTLELGDSALYLCASSFGGNGNQPQHFGDGTRLSIL.

J is TRBJ1-2 and V is TRBV18, with 10 bases matching TRBD1. Germline values: CDR1 KGHSH, CDR2 LQKENI. V was clipped by 3 bases and J by 3 bases; unmatched bases: 7. The CDR3 spans 16 residues. CDR3 DNA: TGTGCCAGCTCACCGTCCGGGACAGGGGTGGACTATGGCTACACCTTC. Its protein is CASSPSGTGVDYGYTF.

V and J are TRBV6-1 and TRBJ2-7; 10 nucleotides line up with TRBD2. Germline V gives CDR1 MNHNS, CDR2 SASEGT. The CDR3 has 14 residues. Germline trimming cut 10 bases from V and 3 bases from J; bases unmatched to any gene: 9. The CDR3 DNA reads as TGTGCCACCAGGCTAGCGGGGGAAATCTACGAGCAGTACTTC. This translates into CATRLAGEIYEQYF.

The V gene is TRBV7-8, the J gene TRBJ1-2; 9 positions match TRBD1. V trimming: 5 bases; J trimming: 4 bases; junction bases outside the gene matches: 8. Germline CDR1 reads SGHVS; CDR2 reads FQNEAQ. CDR3 length: 15 amino acids. CDR3 region: CASSLNRGQGYGYTF. The CDR3, as DNA: TGTGCCAGCAGCCTCAACAGGGGGCAGGGCTATGGCTACACCTTC.

The CDR3 sequence is CASSLLVGTNSPYGYTF. In nucleotides, the CDR3 is TGTGCCAGCAGCTTATTGGTCGGGACAAACAGCCCTTATGGCTACACCTTC. The chain carries TRBV7-9 and TRBJ1-2, with D perhaps matching TRBD1 (6 bases). Germline CDR1 and CDR2: SEHNR and FQNEAQ (reference sequence). With 2 bases removed from V and 5 bases from J, the gap between germline ends came to 21 bases. This CDR3 comprises 17 residues.

This chain uses TRBV5-1 with TRBJ1-3; D gene uncertain. The V gene lost 1 base and the J gene lost 4 bases, with 21 bases spanning the gap. CDR1 and CDR2 from the germline V gene are SGHRS and YFSETQ. This CDR3 region has 18 residues. The CDR3 region is CASSLSSSSRKEGNTIYF. The DNA for the CDR3 is TGCGCCAGCAGCTTGTCTTCGTCGTCCAGAAAAGAAGGAAACACCATATATTTT.

This clone was recorded only once. The gene calls are TRBV6-1 and TRBJ2-1; TRBD2 matches 9 bases. Germline trimming cut 1 base from V and 13 bases from J; bases unmatched to any gene: 8. This CDR3 is 14 amino acids long. Germline V gene data show CDR1 as MNHNS and CDR2 as SASEGT. The CDR3, as DNA: TGTGCCAGCAGTGAAGAAGGGCCTAGCGGGGCCCAGTTCTTC. The encoded protein is CASSEEGPSGAQFF.

This clone has more than one count but fewer than ten. The junction departs from germline at one end; a sequencing error may be responsible. This sample also contains other DNA sequences that code for the same CDR3. The chain is built from TRBV7-9 and TRBJ2-7; tentatively, D is TRBD1 (6 bases). Germline CDR1 and CDR2: SEHNR and FQNEAQ (reference sequence). This CDR3 region has 12 residues. The CDR3 loop is CSSSSDSYEQYF. CDR3 sequence (DNA): TGTTCCAGCAGCTCGGACAGCTACGAGCAGTACTTC.

The rearrangement joins TRBV18 to TRBJ1-4; 7 nucleotides agree with TRBD1. CDR3 length equals 16 residues. V shed 3 bases, J shed 5 bases, and the junction held 9 bases outside the gene matches. CDR1 is KGHSH and CDR2 is LQKENI in the germline V gene. CDR3 coding DNA: TGTGCCAGCTCACCCGAAATGGACAGGTTCAATGAAAAACTGTTTTTT. Protein sequence: CASSPEMDRFNEKLFF. Full variable domain (remainder filled in from reference TRBV18 and TRBJ1-4): NAGVMQNPRHLVRRRGQEARLRCSPMKGHSHVYWYRQLPEEGLKFMVYLQKENIIDESGMPKERFSAEFPKEGPSILRIQQVVRGDSAAYFCASSPEMDRFNEKLFFGSGTQLSVL.

The rearrangement uses TRBV5-6 and TRBJ2-7; no clear D. Germline V lookup: CDR1 SGHDT, CDR2 YYEEEE. Trimming shortened V by 3 bases and J by 0 bases, and 4 bases separated the two germline ends. CDR3 length: 12 residues. CDR3 DNA sequence: TGTGCCAGCAGCTATAGCTCCTACGAGCAGTACTTC. Translating gives CASSYSSYEQYF. Full variable domain (missing parts from reference TRBV5-6 and TRBJ2-7): DAGVTQSPTHLIKTRGQQVTLRCSPKSGHDTVSWYQQALGQGPQFIFQYYEEEERQRGNFPDRFSGHQFPNYSSELNVNALLLGDSALYLCASSYSSYEQYFGPGTRLTVT.

The chain combines TRBV5-6 with TRBJ1-5; D perhaps matches TRBD1 (6 bases). The germline V and J ends were trimmed by 4 bases and 2 bases, with 13 bases remaining between them. This CDR3 has 15 residues. Germline values: CDR1 SGHDT, CDR2 YYEEEE. The CDR3 spells CASSDTGQRNQPQHF. CDR3 coding DNA: TGTGCCAGCAGCGACACTGGACAGCGCAATCAGCCCCAGCATTTT.